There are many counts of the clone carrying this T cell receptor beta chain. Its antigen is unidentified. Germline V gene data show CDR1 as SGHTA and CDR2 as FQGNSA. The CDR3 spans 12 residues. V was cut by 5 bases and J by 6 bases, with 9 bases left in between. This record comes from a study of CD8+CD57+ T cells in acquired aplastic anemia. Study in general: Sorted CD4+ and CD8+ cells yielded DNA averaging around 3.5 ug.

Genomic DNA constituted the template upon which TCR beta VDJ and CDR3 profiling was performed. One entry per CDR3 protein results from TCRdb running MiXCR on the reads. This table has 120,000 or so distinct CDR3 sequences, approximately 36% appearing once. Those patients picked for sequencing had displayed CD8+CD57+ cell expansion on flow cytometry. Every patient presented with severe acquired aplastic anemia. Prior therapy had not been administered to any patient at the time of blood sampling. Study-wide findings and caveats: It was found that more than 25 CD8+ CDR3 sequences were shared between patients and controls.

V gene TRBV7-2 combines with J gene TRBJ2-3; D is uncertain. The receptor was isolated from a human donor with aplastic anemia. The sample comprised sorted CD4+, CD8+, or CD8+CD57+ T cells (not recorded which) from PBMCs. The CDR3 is CASSQQEDTQYF. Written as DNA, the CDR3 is TGTGCCAGCAGCCAGCAGGAGGATACGCAGTATTTT. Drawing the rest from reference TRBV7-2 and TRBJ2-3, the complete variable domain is GAGVSQSPSNKVTEKGKDVELRCDPISGHTALYWYRQSLGQGLEFLIYFQGNSAPDKSGLPSDRFSAERTGGSVSTLTIQRTQQEDSAVYLCASSQQEDTQYFGPGTRLTVL.